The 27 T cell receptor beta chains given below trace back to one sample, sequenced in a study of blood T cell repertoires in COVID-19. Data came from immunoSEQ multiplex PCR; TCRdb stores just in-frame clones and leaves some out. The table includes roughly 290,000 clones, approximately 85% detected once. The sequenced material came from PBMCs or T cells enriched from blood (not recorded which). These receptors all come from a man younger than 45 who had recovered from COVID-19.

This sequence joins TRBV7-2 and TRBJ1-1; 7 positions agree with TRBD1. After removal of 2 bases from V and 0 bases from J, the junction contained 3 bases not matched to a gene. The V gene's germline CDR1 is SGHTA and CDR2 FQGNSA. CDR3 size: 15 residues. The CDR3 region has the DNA TGTGCCAGCAGCTTATATGGGACAGTGAACACTGAAGCTTTCTTT. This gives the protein CASSLYGTVNTEAFF.

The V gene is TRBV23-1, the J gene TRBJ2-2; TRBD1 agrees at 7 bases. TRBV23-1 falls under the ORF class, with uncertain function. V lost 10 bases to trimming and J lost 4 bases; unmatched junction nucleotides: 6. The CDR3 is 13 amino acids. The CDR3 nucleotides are TGCGCCAACTTGGGACAGCGCACCGGGGAGCTGTTTTTT. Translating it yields CANLGQRTGELFF.

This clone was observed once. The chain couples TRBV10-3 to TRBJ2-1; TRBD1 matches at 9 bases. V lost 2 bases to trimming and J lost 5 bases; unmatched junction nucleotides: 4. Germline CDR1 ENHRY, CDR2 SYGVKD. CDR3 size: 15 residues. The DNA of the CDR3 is TGTGCCATCAGTGAGCAACAGGGGGCTAACAATGAGCAGTTCTTC. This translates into CAISEQQGANNEQFF.

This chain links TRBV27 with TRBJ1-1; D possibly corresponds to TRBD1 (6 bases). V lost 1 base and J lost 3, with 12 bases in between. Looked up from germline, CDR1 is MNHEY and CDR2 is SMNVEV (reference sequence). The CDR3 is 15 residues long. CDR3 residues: CASSLLGGQDTEAFF. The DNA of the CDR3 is TGTGCCAGCAGTTTATTGGGGGGGCAAGACACTGAAGCTTTCTTT.

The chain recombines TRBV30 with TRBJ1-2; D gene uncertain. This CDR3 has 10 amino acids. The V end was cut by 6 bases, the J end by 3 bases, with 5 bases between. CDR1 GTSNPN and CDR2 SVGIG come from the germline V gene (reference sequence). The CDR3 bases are TGTGCCTGTCCAGACTATGGCTACACCTTC. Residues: CACPDYGYTF.

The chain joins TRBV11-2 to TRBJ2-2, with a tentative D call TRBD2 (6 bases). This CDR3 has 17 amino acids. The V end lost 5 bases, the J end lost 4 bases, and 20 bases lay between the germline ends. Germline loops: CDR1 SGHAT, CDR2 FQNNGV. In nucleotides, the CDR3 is TGTGCCAGCAGCACGGGGACTGGCAGAGCTAGCACCGGGGAGCTGTTTTTT. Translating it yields CASSTGTGRASTGELFF.

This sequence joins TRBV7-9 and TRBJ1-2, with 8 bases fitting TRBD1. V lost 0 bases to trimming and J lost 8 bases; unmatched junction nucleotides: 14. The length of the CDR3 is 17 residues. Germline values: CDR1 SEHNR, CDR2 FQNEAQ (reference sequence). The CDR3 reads CASSLATGGPAIGGYTF. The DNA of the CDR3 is TGTGCCAGCAGCTTAGCAACAGGGGGGCCCGCAATAGGAGGCTACACCTTC.

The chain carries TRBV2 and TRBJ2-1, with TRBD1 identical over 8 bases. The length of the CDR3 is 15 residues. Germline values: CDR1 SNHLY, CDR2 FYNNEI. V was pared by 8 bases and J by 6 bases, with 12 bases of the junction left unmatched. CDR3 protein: CASRRRGQGSNEQFF. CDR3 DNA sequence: TGTGCCAGCCGTCGTCGAGGACAGGGAAGCAATGAGCAGTTCTTC. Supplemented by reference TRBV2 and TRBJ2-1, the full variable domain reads EPEVTQTPSHQVTQMGQEVILRCVPISNHLYFYWYRQILGQKVEFLVSFYNNEISEKSEIFDDQFSVERPDGSNFTLKIRSTKLEDSAMYFCASRRRGQGSNEQFFGPGTRLTVL.

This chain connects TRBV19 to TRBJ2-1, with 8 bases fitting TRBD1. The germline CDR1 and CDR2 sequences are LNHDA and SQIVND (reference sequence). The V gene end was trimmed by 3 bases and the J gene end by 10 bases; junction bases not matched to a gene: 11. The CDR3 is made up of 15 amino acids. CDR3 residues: CASSIGTGAVVEQFF. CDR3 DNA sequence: TGTGCCAGTAGTATTGGGACAGGTGCGGTCGTAGAGCAGTTCTTC.

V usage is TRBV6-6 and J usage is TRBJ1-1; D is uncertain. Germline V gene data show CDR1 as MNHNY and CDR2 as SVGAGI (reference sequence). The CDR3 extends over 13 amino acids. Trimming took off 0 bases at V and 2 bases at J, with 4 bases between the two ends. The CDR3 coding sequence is TGTGCCAGCAGTTACTCCGTTAACACTGAAGCTTTCTTT. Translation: CASSYSVNTEAFF.

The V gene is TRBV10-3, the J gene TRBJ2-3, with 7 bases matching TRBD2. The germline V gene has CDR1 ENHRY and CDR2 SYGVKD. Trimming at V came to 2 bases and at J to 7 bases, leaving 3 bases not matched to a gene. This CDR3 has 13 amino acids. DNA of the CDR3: TGTGCCATCAGTGAGGGGACTAAGAATACGCAGTATTTT. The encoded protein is CAISEGTKNTQYF.

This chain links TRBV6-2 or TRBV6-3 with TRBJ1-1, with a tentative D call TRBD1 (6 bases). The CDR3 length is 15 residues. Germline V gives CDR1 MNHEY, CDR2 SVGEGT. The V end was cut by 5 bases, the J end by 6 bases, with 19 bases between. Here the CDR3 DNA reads TGTGCCAGCAGTACCCTGGGGGCGAGGGTTTCTGAAGCTTTCTTT. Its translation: CASSTLGARVSEAFF.

CDR3 protein: CASSLDRGRYEQYF. The CDR3 DNA reads TGTGCCAGCAGCTTGGATAGGGGGCGCTACGAGCAGTACTTC. J is TRBJ2-7 and V is TRBV5-4, with 7 bases matching TRBD1. Looked up from germline, CDR1 is SGHNT and CDR2 is YYREEE (reference sequence). The length of the CDR3 is 14 residues. V shed 0 bases and J 3 bases; nucleotides not matched to a gene: 3.

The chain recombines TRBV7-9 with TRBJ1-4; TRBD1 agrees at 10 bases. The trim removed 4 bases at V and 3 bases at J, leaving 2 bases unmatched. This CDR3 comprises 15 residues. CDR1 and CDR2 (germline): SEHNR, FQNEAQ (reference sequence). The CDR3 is CASSSGQGPNEKLFF. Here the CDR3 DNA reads TGTGCCAGCAGCTCGGGACAGGGGCCTAATGAAAAACTGTTTTTT. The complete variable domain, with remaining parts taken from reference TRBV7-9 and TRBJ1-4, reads DTGVSQNPRHKITKRGQNVTFRCDPISEHNRLYWYRQTLGQGPEFLTYFQNEAQLEKSRLLSDRFSAERPKGSFSTLEIQRTEQGDSAMYLCASSSGQGPNEKLFFGSGTQLSVL.

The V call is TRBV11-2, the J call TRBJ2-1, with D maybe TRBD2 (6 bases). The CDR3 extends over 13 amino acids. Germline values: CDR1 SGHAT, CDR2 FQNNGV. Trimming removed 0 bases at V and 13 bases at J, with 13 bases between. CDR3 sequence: CASSLEGGGNQFF. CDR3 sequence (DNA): TGTGCCAGCAGCTTAGAGGGAGGAGGGAACCAGTTCTTC.

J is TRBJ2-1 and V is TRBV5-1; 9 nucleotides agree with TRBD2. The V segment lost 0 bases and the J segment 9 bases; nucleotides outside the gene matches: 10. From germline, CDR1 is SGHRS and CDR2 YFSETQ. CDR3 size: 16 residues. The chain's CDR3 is CASSLGSSGAGVEQFF. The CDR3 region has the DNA TGCGCCAGCAGCTTGGGTTCTAGCGGGGCCGGTGTTGAGCAGTTCTTC.

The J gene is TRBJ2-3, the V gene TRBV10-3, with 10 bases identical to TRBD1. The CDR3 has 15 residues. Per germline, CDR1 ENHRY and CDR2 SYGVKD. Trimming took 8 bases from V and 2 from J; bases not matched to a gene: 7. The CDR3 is CAIGRTGGITDTQYF. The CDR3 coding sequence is TGTGCCATCGGGAGGACAGGGGGGATCACAGATACGCAGTATTTT.

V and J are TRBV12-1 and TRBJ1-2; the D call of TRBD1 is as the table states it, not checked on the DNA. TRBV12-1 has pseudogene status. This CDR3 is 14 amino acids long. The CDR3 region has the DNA TGTGCCAGCAGCTTGGTGACAGGAAGGGGTGGCTACACCTTC. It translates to CASSLVTGRGGYTF.

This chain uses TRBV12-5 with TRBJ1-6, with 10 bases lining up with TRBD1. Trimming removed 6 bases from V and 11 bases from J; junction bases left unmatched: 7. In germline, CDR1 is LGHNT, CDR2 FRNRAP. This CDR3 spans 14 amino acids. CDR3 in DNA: TGTGCTAGTGGGGGGACAGGGGCGCGCACACCCCTCCACTTT. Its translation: CASGGTGARTPLHF.

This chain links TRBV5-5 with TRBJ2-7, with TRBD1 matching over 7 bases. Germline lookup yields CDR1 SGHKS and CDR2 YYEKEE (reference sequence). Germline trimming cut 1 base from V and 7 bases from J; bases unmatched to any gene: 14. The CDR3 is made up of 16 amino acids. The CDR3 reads CASSLIAGGREGEQYF. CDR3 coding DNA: TGTGCCAGCAGCTTGATTGCAGGGGGACGGGAAGGGGAGCAGTACTTC.

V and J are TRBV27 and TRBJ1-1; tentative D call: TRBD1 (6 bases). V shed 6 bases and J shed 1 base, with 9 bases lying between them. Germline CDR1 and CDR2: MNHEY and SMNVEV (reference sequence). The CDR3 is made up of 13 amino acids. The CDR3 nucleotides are TGTGCCAGCAGCTGGGGACAGAACACTGAAGCTTTCTTT. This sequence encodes CASSWGQNTEAFF.

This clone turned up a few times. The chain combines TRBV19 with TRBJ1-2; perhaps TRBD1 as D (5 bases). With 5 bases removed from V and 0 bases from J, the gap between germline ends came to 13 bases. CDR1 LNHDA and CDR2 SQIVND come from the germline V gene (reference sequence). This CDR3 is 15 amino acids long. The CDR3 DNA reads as TGTGCCAGTAGTGGGAAGGGGCAAGCTAACTATGGCTACACCTTC. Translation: CASSGKGQANYGYTF.

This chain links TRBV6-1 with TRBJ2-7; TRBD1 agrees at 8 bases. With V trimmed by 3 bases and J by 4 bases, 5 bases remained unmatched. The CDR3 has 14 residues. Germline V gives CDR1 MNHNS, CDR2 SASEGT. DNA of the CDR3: TGTGCCAGCAGTGACCGGGACAGGCCGTACGAGCAGTACTTC. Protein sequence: CASSDRDRPYEQYF.

CDR3 sequence reads: CASSLDSRAGGLGSYNEQFF. CDR3 nucleotides: TGTGCCAGCAGCTTAGATTCGAGAGCGGGGGGGCTGGGCTCCTACAATGAGCAGTTCTTC. J is TRBJ2-1 and V is TRBV11-2; 10 bases align to TRBD2. The CDR3 consists of 20 residues. With 0 bases clipped from V and 0 bases from J, the junction kept 11 bases outside the gene matches. Germline V lookup: CDR1 SGHAT, CDR2 FQNNGV.

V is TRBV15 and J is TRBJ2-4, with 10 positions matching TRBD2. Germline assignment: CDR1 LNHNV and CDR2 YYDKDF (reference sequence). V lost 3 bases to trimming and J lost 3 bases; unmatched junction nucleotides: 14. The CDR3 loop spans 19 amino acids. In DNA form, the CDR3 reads TGTGCCACCAGCAGGGGAGGAGCGGGGGGGCGTTGGGGCAAAAACATTCAGTACTTC. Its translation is CATSRGGAGGRWGKNIQYF.

CDR3 loop: CASSLVTTGGSEKLFF. CDR3 DNA sequence: TGTGCCAGCAGCTTGGTTACGACAGGGGGATCAGAAAAACTGTTTTTT. The rearrangement uses TRBV5-6 and TRBJ1-4; the match to TRBD1 covers 9 bases. The germline V gene has CDR1 SGHDT and CDR2 YYEEEE. V gave up 0 bases and J gave up 8 bases; unmatched junction bases: 8. The CDR3 runs to 16 residues.

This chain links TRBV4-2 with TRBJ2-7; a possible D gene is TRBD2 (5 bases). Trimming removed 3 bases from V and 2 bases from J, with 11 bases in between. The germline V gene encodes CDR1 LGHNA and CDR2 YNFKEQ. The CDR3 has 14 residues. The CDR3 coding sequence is TGTGCCAGCAGCCAGTACCGGGAAGCCTACGAGCAGTACTTC. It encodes CASSQYREAYEQYF.